These 14 T cell receptor beta chains share one sample of origin, sequenced in a study of spatial heterogeneity in lung cancer. TCRdb re-called the 5' RACE reads with MiXCR, one entry per CDR3 protein. The data show 35,000 to 40,000 distinct CDR3 sequences, with about 7.7% seen just once and around 29% held by the top ten. Time point noted: sample taken at primary tumor resection. Sequenced material: PBMCs, taken at surgery. The receptors come from a female donor with early-stage non-small cell lung cancer.

At least ten counts were recorded for this clonotype. The V call is TRBV16, the J call TRBJ1-2; D unresolved. CDR1 KGHSY and CDR2 FQNENV come from the germline V gene. V gave up 0 bases and J gave up 4 bases, with 9 bases separating them. The length of the CDR3 is 14 residues. CDR3 in DNA: TGTGCCAGCAGCCAATCTCGGGCAGGCTATGGCTACACCTTC. It specifies CASSQSRAGYGYTF.

This clonotype has ten or more counts. The V and J genes are TRBV7-9 and TRBJ2-1; 12 positions match TRBD2. Germline lookup yields CDR1 SEHNR and CDR2 FQNEAQ (reference sequence). V shed 5 bases and J 7 bases; nucleotides not matched to a gene: 6. The CDR3 has 15 residues. CDR3 region: CASSLGLAGPNEQFF. The CDR3 nucleotides read TGTGCCAGCAGCCTGGGACTAGCGGGTCCAAATGAGCAGTTCTTC.

Many counts were recorded for this clonotype. The rearrangement joins TRBV4-3 to TRBJ1-1, with D possibly TRBD1 on 6 matching bases. V lost 1 base to trimming and J lost 4 bases, with 22 bases between them. The CDR3 is made up of 18 amino acids. Germline-derived CDR1 and CDR2 are LGHNA and YSLEER. The CDR3 nucleotides read TGCGCCAGCAGCCAAGGGTTGAACAGGGAGGGCCTGGGCACTGAAGCTTTCTTT. This codes for CASSQGLNREGLGTEAFF.

Regarding this clonotype: A clone one base away is much larger, so this may be a read error. The V and J genes are TRBV7-9 and TRBJ2-7; perhaps TRBD2 as D (5 bases). The CDR3 runs to 14 residues. Germline-derived CDR1 and CDR2 are SEHNR and FQNEAQ (reference sequence). The V and J ends lost 3 bases and 0 bases respectively, with 9 bases between them. The CDR3 here is CASSLWESSYEQYF. In nucleotides, the CDR3 is TGTGCCAGCAGCTTGTGGGAGAGCTCCTACGAGCAGTACTTC.

The V and J genes are TRBV4-3 and TRBJ2-2; the D call may be TRBD1 or TRBD2 (5 bases each). Germline CDR1 reads LGHNA; CDR2 reads YSLEER. This CDR3 region has 15 residues. With 4 bases removed from V and 7 bases from J, the gap between germline ends came to 16 bases. Here the CDR3 DNA reads TGCGCCAGCAGCCCTGGGACCGGTTTATACGGGGAGCTGTTTTTT. Residues: CASSPGTGLYGELFF.

This clonotype came up a few times. J is TRBJ2-5 and V is TRBV5-6; D perhaps matches TRBD2 (6 bases). Per germline, CDR1 SGHDT and CDR2 YYEEEE. CDR3 length equals 14 residues. Trimming stripped 0 bases from V and 7 bases from J, with 13 bases between. The CDR3 is CASSLVLAGGTQYF. CDR3 DNA: TGTGCCAGCAGCTTGGTGCTAGCCGGGGGGACCCAGTACTTC.

This clonotype was recorded at least ten times. Written as DNA, the CDR3 is TGCGCCAGCAGCCAAGATCCGGCGGGCCAACCCTACAATGAGCAGTTCTTC. Its protein is CASSQDPAGQPYNEQFF. J is TRBJ2-1 and V is TRBV4-1; a possible D gene is TRBD2 (5 bases). The CDR3 is 17 amino acids. CDR1 and CDR2 (germline): MGHRA, YSYEKL. With 0 bases removed from V and 2 bases from J, the gap between germline ends came to 14 bases.

The table lists this clonotype with a few counts. CDR3 DNA: TGCGCCAGCAGCTTGGAAAAATTGGCAGGGCATTACACCGGGGAGCTGTTTTTT. It codes for CASSLEKLAGHYTGELFF. This chain links TRBV5-1 with TRBJ2-2, with D perhaps TRBD1 (5 bases). Trimming pared 0 bases from V and 3 bases from J, leaving 18 bases between. This CDR3 has 18 residues. CDR1 SGHRS and CDR2 YFSETQ come from the germline V gene. The full variable domain, its missing parts supplied by reference TRBV5-1 and TRBJ2-2, is KAGVTQTPRYLIKTRGQQVTLSCSPISGHRSVSWYQQTPGQGLQFLFEYFSETQRNKGNFPGRFSGRQFSNSRSEMNVSTLELGDSALYLCASSLEKLAGHYTGELFFGEGSRLTVL.

In its sample, this clonotype was seen a few times. V and J are TRBV12-3 or TRBV12-4 and TRBJ1-3; no reliable D call. Trimming stripped 5 bases from V and 4 bases from J, with 12 bases between. The CDR3 totals 14 residues. This chain's CDR3 is CASSPGWFGNTIYF. The CDR3 DNA reads as TGTGCCAGCAGTCCCGGGTGGTTCGGAAACACCATATATTTT.

The V gene is TRBV15, the J gene TRBJ2-3; D gene uncertain. The CDR3 length is 14 residues. V was trimmed by 1 base and J by 2 bases, leaving 7 bases between them. Germline lookup yields CDR1 LNHNV and CDR2 YYDKDF (reference sequence). CDR3 sequence: CATSRGLPTDTQYF. CDR3 sequence (DNA): TGTGCCACCAGCAGAGGACTTCCCACAGATACGCAGTATTTT.

This clonotype was found many times. CDR3 region: CASSQSPGEDRKASYEQYF. The CDR3 bases are TGCGCCAGCAGTCAATCGCCTGGCGAAGACAGGAAAGCTTCCTACGAGCAGTACTTC. This rearrangement joins TRBV23-1 to TRBJ2-7, with TRBD1 as a possible D gene (6 bases). TRBV23-1 is filed as an ORF, its function uncertain. Trimming shortened V by 0 bases and J by 1 base, and 22 bases separated the two germline ends. The CDR3 is made up of 19 amino acids.

The gene calls are TRBV12-3 or TRBV12-4 and TRBJ2-2, with 7 bases aligning to TRBD2. The CDR3 is made up of 18 amino acids. V lost 5 bases and J lost 1; bases outside the gene matches: 13. The CDR3 coding sequence is TGTGCCAGCAGTGGCACAAGGGCGAGCGGGAAGAACACCGGGGAGCTGTTTTTT. Translated, it gives CASSGTRASGKNTGELFF.

This clonotype has at least ten counts. This rearrangement joins TRBV7-9 to TRBJ2-7; the match to TRBD1 covers 8 bases. With V trimmed by 3 bases and J by 3 bases, 7 bases remained unmatched. This CDR3 has 15 amino acids. From germline, CDR1 is SEHNR and CDR2 FQNEAQ (reference sequence). The CDR3 sequence is CASSFGQGDYYEQYF. The CDR3 coding sequence is TGTGCCAGCAGCTTTGGACAGGGAGATTACTACGAGCAGTACTTC.

The chain has TRBV6-2 or TRBV6-3 and TRBJ2-5; unclear D gene. Trimming stripped 7 bases from V and 1 base from J, with 10 bases between. Germline V gene sequence: CDR1 MNHEY, CDR2 SVGEGT. The CDR3 totals 13 residues. The CDR3 loop reads CASTVTSQETQYF. The CDR3 nucleotides read TGTGCCAGCACCGTCACCTCCCAAGAGACCCAGTACTTC.